The present entry profiles one TCR beta chain with its context. Its target antigen remains unknown. No quality values exist for individual bases; no much larger clone is one base distant. The data belong to a study of high-grade serous ovarian cancer treatment subgroups (dated by TCRdb to 2020 to 2023). Regarding the study in general: A mean of roughly 15,000 reads and 6,500 to 9,500 unique TCR beta rearrangements per sample was generated by sequencing. Of the roughly 30 patients in the cohort, some ten had no residual disease after primary surgery (R0), some ten were excellent NACT responders, and some ten were poor NACT responders. One primary tumor sample and two metastatic tumor samples were contributed by each patient, so that 90 samples were obtained in total. The study examined TCR beta repertoires in high-grade serous ovarian cancer patients who were grouped under a laparoscopic triage algorithm by complete gross resection or by neoadjuvant chemotherapy response. Results the study describes overall, beyond this receptor: Neoantigen level correlated positively with TCR clonal relatedness, and copy number variation and mutation load from whole-genome sequencing showed a positive trend with TCR clonal relatedness. Repertoire similarity ranging from about 0.095 to 0.79 was observed between tumors from the same patient, whereas almost no similarity was observed between different patients. The TCR repertoire analyses centered on CDR3, leaving CDR1 and CDR2 unanalyzed. Because bulk tumor TCR sequencing provided no spatial information, insight into HGSC tumor complexity and diversity was limited.

Collection of tumor samples took place before definitive surgery or chemotherapy. Genomic DNA was extracted by the MD Anderson Biospecimen Extraction Resource, and TCR sequencing was done by the MD Anderson Cancer Genomics Laboratory. The 80 to 90 tumor samples were subjected to high-throughput TCR profiling using ImmunoSEQ. In the source study's methods: To measure repertoire diversity, the metrics used were richness (unique productive sequences), clonality, evenness and relatedness, and the Bhattacharyya coefficient was used to assess similarity between samples. In a sensitivity analysis, TCRs with fewer than two reads were excluded, and consistent conclusions were obtained. This is the immuneACCESS table as TCRdb keeps it, with only in-frame sequences that have V and J called. A part of the clones is gone; compared with another copy, unresolved V genes explain less than half, and the rest is unexplained. V, J and clone size derive from that table, while D and trimming were established from the DNA sequence. The sample table lists 30,000 or so clones, 80% to 90% of them with a count of one. The ten largest account for about 2% of the sample.

CDR3 length: 14 amino acids, cysteine to phenylalanine. Of the read, only the CDR3 DNA is kept; its 42 bases are in frame from base 1. CDR1 and CDR2, looked up from the germline V gene, are MDHEN and SYDVKM. The rearrangement combines TRBV28 with TRBJ2-7; 9 nucleotides in the junction match TRBD2. The TCR sequence derives from a human donor with high-grade serous ovarian cancer. Sequences were obtained from tumor tissue. The base sequence is TGTGCTTCCGCCGAGACTAGCGGAACCTACGAGCAGTACTTC. Its product reads: CASAETSGTYEQYF.